The 13 T cell receptor beta chains in this list originate from one sample, sequenced in a study of T cell responses to AZD1222 COVID-19 vaccine. Some clones are missing from TCRdb's copy, which holds only in-frame ones; the method was immunoSEQ multiplex PCR. The sample holds some 140,000 clones, 85% to 95% seen once. The sample in question was peripheral blood, obtained on day 0 of AZD1222 vaccination. The receptors come from an adult in good health.

The rearrangement uses TRBV21-1 and TRBJ1-6. TRBV21-1 is termed a pseudogene. The CDR3 runs 14 residues. The CDR3 bases are TGTGCCACCTCCCGGGGGGGTGATAATTCACCCCTCCACTTT. Protein sequence: CATSRGGDNSPLHF.

This clone appeared once. V and J are TRBV12-5 and TRBJ1-1; D remains ambiguous. CDR1 LGHNT and CDR2 FRNRAP come from the germline V gene. The V gene lost 6 bases and the J gene lost 3 bases, with 11 bases spanning the gap. The CDR3 contains 13 residues. The chain's CDR3 is CASGQTSHTEAFF. CDR3 in DNA: TGTGCTAGTGGGCAGACCAGCCACACTGAAGCTTTCTTT.

The rearrangement links TRBV24-1 to TRBJ1-5; D gene ambiguous. This CDR3 has 15 residues. In germline, CDR1 is KGHDR, CDR2 SFDVKD. V shed 4 bases and J shed 3 bases, with 12 bases lying between them. CDR3 DNA sequence: TGTGCCACCAGTGACCCTTTAGAGTCCAATCAGCCCCAGCATTTT. Its protein is CATSDPLESNQPQHF.

Regarding this clone: One end of the junction is discordant with germline, which a read error may explain. The chain uses TRBV5-4 and TRBJ2-1, with 10 positions matching TRBD1. The CDR3 is 15 amino acids. Germline-derived CDR1 and CDR2 are SGHNT and YYREEE (reference sequence). The CDR3 DNA reads TGTGCCAGCAGTTTGGGACAGGGGCGATACAATGAGCAGTTCTTC. The encoded protein is CASSLGQGRYNEQFF.

This chain joins TRBV2 and TRBJ1-3; a possible D gene is TRBD1 (5 bases). This CDR3 comprises 15 residues. In germline, CDR1 is SNHLY, CDR2 FYNNEI. V lost 3 bases to trimming and J lost 0 bases, with 9 bases between them. This CDR3 reads CASSEGPISGNTIYF. The CDR3 bases are TGTGCCAGCAGTGAGGGACCGATCTCTGGAAACACCATATATTTT.

The chain joins TRBV4-2 to TRBJ1-2, with a tentative D call TRBD1 (6 bases). The CDR3 contains 15 residues. Germline lookup yields CDR1 LGHNA and CDR2 YNFKEQ. Trimming removed 1 base from V and 0 bases from J, with 9 bases in between. The CDR3 spells CASSQVDRANYGYTF. The CDR3 nucleotides are TGTGCCAGCAGCCAAGTGGACAGAGCTAACTATGGCTACACCTTC.

V usage is TRBV4-1 and J usage is TRBJ1-6, with 8 positions matching TRBD1. From germline, CDR1 is MGHRA and CDR2 YSYEKL. V was pared by 1 base and J by 9 bases, with 11 bases of the junction left unmatched. The CDR3 runs 17 residues. In DNA form, the CDR3 reads TGCGCCAGCAGCCAAGGAAGACAGGGGATCGTTGGTTCACCCCTCCACTTT. Protein: CASSQGRQGIVGSPLHF.

This clone was found once. The V call is TRBV2, the J call TRBJ1-6; D may be TRBD1 (5 bases). Trimming shortened V by 4 bases and J by 9 bases, and 7 bases separated the two germline ends. CDR1 and CDR2 (germline): SNHLY, FYNNEI. The CDR3 is 12 amino acids. The DNA for the CDR3 is TGTGCCAGCAGTGGAAGGGGTTCACCCCTCCACTTT. Encoded protein: CASSGRGSPLHF.

This chain links TRBV30 with TRBJ1-5, with D possibly matching TRBD1 (5 bases). This CDR3 has 14 amino acids. Between the trimmed V and J ends, which lost 2 bases and 7 bases, there was a span of 15 bases. Germline loops: CDR1 GTSNPN, CDR2 SVGIG (reference sequence). The CDR3 DNA reads TGTGCCTGGAGTATAGACAGAGGGACCCAGCCCCAGCATTTT. Its protein product is CAWSIDRGTQPQHF. Together with reference TRBV30 and TRBJ1-5, the CDR3 gives the full variable domain: SQTIHQWPATLVQPVGSPLSLECTVEGTSNPNLYWYRQAAGRGLQLLFYSVGIGQISSEVPQNLSASRPQDRQFILSSKKLLLSDSGFYLCAWSIDRGTQPQHFGDGTRLSIL.

The CDR3 here is CASSLPGLNSPLHF. The DNA of the CDR3 is TGCGCCAGCAGCTTGCCGGGACTTAATTCACCCCTCCACTTT. The chain uses TRBV5-1 and TRBJ1-6, with D tentatively TRBD1 (5 bases). Per the germline V gene, CDR1 is SGHRS and CDR2 is YFSETQ. V lost 1 base and J lost 6, with 8 bases in between. The CDR3 extends over 14 amino acids.

The CDR3 loop reads CASSRLRIGTVSGNTIYF. The CDR3 nucleotides are TGTGCCAGCAGCCGATTAAGAATAGGGACAGTCTCTGGAAACACCATATATTTT. The chain couples TRBV11-2 to TRBJ1-3; 7 bases match TRBD1. The CDR3 has 18 amino acids. Germline V gives CDR1 SGHAT, CDR2 FQNNGV. The V and J ends lost 5 bases and 0 bases, in that order; junction bases with no gene match: 13.

V and J are TRBV9 and TRBJ2-3, with D unclear. CDR3 length equals 14 residues. The germline gives CDR1 SGDLS, CDR2 YYNGEE. V dropped 0 bases and J dropped 5 bases, with 10 bases sitting between them. CDR3 sequence: CASSVEGAGDTQYF. The CDR3 nucleotides read TGTGCCAGCAGCGTAGAAGGAGCAGGAGATACGCAGTATTTT.

The chain combines TRBV5-5 with TRBJ2-1, with 13 positions matching TRBD2. Germline assignment: CDR1 SGHKS and CDR2 YYEKEE (reference sequence). This CDR3 is 15 amino acids long. Trimming cost V 4 bases and J 4 bases; bases outside gene matches: 2. CDR3 bases: TGTGCCAGCAGCCGGACTAGCGGGGGTTACAATGAGCAGTTCTTC. Encoded protein: CASSRTSGGYNEQFF.